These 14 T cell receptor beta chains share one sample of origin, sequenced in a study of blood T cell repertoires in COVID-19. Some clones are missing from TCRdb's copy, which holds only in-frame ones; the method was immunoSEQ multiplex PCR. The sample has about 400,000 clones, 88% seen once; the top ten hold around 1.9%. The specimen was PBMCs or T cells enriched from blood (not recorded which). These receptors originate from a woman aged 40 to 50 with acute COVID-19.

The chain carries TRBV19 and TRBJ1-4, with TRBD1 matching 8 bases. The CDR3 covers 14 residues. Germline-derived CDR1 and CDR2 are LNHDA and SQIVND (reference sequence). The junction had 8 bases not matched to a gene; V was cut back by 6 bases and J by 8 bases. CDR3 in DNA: TGTGCCAGTAGCCTCAGGGGGCGCCAGGAAAAACTGTTTTTT. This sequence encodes CASSLRGRQEKLFF.

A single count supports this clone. CDR3 protein: CATSTGSYNSPLHF. The CDR3 coding sequence is TGTGCCACCAGCACAGGCTCCTATAATTCACCCCTCCACTTT. This chain joins TRBV15 and TRBJ1-6; D is ambiguous. Trimming pared 4 bases from V and 0 bases from J, leaving 4 bases between. Germline CDR1 and CDR2: LNHNV and YYDKDF (reference sequence). There are 14 residues in the CDR3.

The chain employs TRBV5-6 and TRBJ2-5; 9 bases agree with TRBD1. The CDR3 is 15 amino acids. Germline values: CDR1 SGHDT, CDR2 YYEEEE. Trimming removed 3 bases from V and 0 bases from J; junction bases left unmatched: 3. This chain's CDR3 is CASSSTGGHQETQYF. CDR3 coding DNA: TGTGCCAGCAGCTCGACAGGGGGGCACCAAGAGACCCAGTACTTC.

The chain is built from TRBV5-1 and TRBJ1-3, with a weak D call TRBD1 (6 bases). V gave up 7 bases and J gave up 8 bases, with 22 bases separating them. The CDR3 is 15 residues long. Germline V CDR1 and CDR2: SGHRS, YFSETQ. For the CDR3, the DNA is TGCGCCAGCGGACTAGCCGGGACACGAGGGGACACCATATATTTT. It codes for CASGLAGTRGDTIYF.

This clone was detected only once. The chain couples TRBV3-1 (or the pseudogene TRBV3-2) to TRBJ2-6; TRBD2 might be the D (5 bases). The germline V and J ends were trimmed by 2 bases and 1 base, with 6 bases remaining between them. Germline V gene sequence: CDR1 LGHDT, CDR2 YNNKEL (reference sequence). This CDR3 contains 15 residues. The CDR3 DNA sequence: TGTGCCAGCAGCCAACGGGGATCTGGGGCCAACGTCCTGACTTTC. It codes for CASSQRGSGANVLTF.

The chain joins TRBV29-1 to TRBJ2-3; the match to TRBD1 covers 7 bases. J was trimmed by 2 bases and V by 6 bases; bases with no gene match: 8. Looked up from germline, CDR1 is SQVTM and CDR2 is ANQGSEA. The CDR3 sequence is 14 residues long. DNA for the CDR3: TGCAGCGTCGCCGGGACAGCCATCACAGATACGCAGTATTTT. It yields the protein CSVAGTAITDTQYF.

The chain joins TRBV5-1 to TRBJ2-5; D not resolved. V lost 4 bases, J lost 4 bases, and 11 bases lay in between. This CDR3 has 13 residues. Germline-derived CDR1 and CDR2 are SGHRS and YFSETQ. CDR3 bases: TGCGCCAGCAGCCCGCTAGTAGCAGAGACCCAGTACTTC. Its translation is CASSPLVAETQYF.

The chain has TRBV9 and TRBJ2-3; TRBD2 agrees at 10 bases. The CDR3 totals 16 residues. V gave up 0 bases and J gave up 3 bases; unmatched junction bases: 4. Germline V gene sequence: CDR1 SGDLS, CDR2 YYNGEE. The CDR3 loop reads CASSVAGSGRTDTQYF. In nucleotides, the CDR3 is TGTGCCAGCAGCGTAGCGGGTAGCGGGAGGACAGATACGCAGTATTTT.

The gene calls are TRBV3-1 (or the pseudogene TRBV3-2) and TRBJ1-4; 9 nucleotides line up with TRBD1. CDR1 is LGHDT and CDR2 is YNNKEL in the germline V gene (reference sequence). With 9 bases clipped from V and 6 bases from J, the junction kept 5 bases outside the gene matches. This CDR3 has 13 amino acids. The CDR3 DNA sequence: TGTGCCAGACCGGGACAGGGTCATGAAAAACTGTTTTTT. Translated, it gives CARPGQGHEKLFF.

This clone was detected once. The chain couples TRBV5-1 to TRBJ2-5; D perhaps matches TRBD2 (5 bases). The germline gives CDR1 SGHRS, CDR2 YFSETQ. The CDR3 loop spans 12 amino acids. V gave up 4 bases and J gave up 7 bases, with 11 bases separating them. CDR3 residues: CASSEPRGTQYF. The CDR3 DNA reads TGCGCCAGCAGCGAGCCTCGGGGGACCCAGTACTTC. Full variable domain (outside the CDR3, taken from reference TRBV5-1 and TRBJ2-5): KAGVTQTPRYLIKTRGQQVTLSCSPISGHRSVSWYQQTPGQGLQFLFEYFSETQRNKGNFPGRFSGRQFSNSRSEMNVSTLELGDSALYLCASSEPRGTQYFGPGTRLLVL.

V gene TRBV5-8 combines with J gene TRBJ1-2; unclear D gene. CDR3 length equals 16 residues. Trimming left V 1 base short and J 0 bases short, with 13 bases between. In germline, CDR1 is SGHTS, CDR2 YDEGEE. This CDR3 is CASSLILTQTNYGYTF. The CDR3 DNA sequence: TGTGCCAGCAGCTTGATTCTGACACAGACTAACTATGGCTACACCTTC.

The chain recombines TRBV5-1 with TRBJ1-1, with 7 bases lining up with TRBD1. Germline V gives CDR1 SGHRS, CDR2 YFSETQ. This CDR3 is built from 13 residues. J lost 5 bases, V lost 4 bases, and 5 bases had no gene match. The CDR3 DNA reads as TGCGCCAGCAGCGTGACAGGGCGAACTGAAGCTTTCTTT. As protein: CASSVTGRTEAFF.

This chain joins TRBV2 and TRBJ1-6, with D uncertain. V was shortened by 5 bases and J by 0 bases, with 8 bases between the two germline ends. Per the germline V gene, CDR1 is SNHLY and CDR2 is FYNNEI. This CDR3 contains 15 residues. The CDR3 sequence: CASSRGSSYNSPLHF. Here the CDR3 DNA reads TGTGCCAGCAGTCGGGGAAGCTCCTATAATTCACCCCTCCACTTT.

CDR3: CATSDRDRLRGYTF. CDR3 DNA sequence: TGTGCCACCAGTGATCGGGACAGACTTAGGGGCTACACCTTC. V gene TRBV24-1 combines with J gene TRBJ1-2; 7 bases agree with TRBD1. Trimming cost V 3 bases and J 8 bases; bases outside gene matches: 8. Germline V gene data show CDR1 as KGHDR and CDR2 as SFDVKD. CDR3 length: 14 amino acids.